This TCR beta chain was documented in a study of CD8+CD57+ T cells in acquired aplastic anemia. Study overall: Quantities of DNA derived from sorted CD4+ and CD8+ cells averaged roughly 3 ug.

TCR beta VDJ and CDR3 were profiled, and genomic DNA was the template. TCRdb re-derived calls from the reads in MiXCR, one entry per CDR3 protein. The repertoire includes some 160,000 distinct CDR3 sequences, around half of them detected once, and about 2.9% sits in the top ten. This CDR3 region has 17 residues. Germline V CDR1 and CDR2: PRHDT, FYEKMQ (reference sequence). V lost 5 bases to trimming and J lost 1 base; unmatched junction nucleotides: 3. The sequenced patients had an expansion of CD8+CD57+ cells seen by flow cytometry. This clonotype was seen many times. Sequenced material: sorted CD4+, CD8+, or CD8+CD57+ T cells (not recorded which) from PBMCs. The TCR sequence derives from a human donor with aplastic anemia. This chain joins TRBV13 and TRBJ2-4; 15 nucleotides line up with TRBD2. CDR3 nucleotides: TGTGCCAGCAGCACTGGGACTAGCGGGGGGGCCAAAAACATTCAGTACTTC. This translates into CASSTGTSGGAKNIQYF.